These 19 T cell receptor beta chains share one sample of origin, sequenced in a study of blood T cell repertoires in COVID-19. The data were produced by immunoSEQ multiplex PCR, yet TCRdb's version contains in-frame clones alone and is incomplete. Of about 180,000 clones detected, 86% appear once; the ten largest clones hold roughly 7%. Source material: peripheral blood. All receptors come from a middle-aged man with active or convalescent COVID-19.

The rearrangement links TRBV2 to TRBJ2-7; 11 bases map to TRBD1. This CDR3 has 16 residues. The V and J ends lost 7 bases and 2 bases, in that order; junction bases with no gene match: 10. Germline V gives CDR1 SNHLY, CDR2 FYNNEI. The CDR3 coding sequence is TGTGCCAGCACCGGGACAGGGGGAACCCGTCCCTACGAGCAGTACTTC. The encoded protein is CASTGTGGTRPYEQYF.

The rearrangement links TRBV5-4 to TRBJ1-6; D perhaps matches TRBD1 (5 bases). V gave up 4 bases and J gave up 4 bases, with 9 bases separating them. Germline CDR1 reads SGHNT; CDR2 reads YYREEE (reference sequence). The CDR3 runs to 14 residues. CDR3 sequence (DNA): TGTGCCAGCAGCGGGGGGGGTTATAATTCACCCCTCCACTTT. Its protein product is CASSGGGYNSPLHF.

This sequence joins TRBV14 and TRBJ1-2, with 10 bases aligning to TRBD1. The CDR3 is made up of 15 amino acids. Unmatched junction bases numbered 9, after V lost 5 bases and J lost 6 bases. Germline CDR1 SGHDN, CDR2 FVKESK. CDR3 sequence (DNA): TGTGCCAGCAGCAAGATGGGACAGGGGTTTGATGGCTACACCTTC. Translation gives CASSKMGQGFDGYTF.

The chain joins TRBV4-1 to TRBJ2-3, with 13 positions matching TRBD2. Germline CDR1 MGHRA, CDR2 YSYEKL. V was pared by 5 bases and J by 1 base, with 3 bases of the junction left unmatched. CDR3 size: 16 residues. This CDR3 is CASSFGLAGGTDTQYF. CDR3 DNA: TGCGCCAGCAGCTTTGGACTAGCGGGGGGCACAGATACGCAGTATTTT.

V and J are TRBV9 and TRBJ2-7, with D possibly matching TRBD2 (6 bases). This CDR3 comprises 14 residues. V gave up 4 bases and J gave up 2 bases, with 13 bases separating them. CDR1 is SGDLS, CDR2 YYNGEE, per germline. CDR3 DNA: TGTGCCAGCAGCCTGGGACTCAACCCCTACGAGCAGTACTTC. This sequence encodes CASSLGLNPYEQYF.

The table lists this clone with a few counts. This sequence joins TRBV5-4 and TRBJ2-7; possible D gene TRBD1, 6 bases. This CDR3 has 16 amino acids. Germline V gene lookup returns CDR1 SGHNT and CDR2 YYREEE (reference sequence). Trimming shortened V by 2 bases and J by 6 bases, and 21 bases separated the two germline ends. As DNA, the CDR3 is TGTGCCAGCAGCTTCGGGTCGGGCCAGGGGCTACCCGAGCAGTACTTC. Translation: CASSFGSGQGLPEQYF.

The genes are TRBV19 and TRBJ2-7; 7 nucleotides match TRBD1. The V segment lost 1 base and the J segment 3 bases; nucleotides outside the gene matches: 3. The CDR3 contains 14 residues. From germline, CDR1 is LNHDA and CDR2 SQIVND (reference sequence). The CDR3 sequence is CASSIGHRGYEQYF. CDR3 coding DNA: TGTGCCAGTAGTATAGGTCACAGGGGCTACGAGCAGTACTTC.

This clone was seen once. The J gene is TRBJ1-2, the V gene TRBV19; 7 bases fit TRBD1. V lost 1 base, J lost 4 bases, and 9 bases stayed unmatched. Germline CDR1 LNHDA, CDR2 SQIVND (reference sequence). The CDR3 spans 16 residues. The CDR3 bases are TGTGCCAGTAGTATAGTCCTGGACAGACAGGGCTATGGCTACACCTTC. It encodes CASSIVLDRQGYGYTF.

The chain joins TRBV27 to TRBJ2-2, with 7 nucleotides matching TRBD2. The CDR3 runs 15 residues. Germline CDR1 is MNHEY and CDR2 is SMNVEV (reference sequence). Germline trimming cut 4 bases from V and 3 bases from J; bases unmatched to any gene: 5. The CDR3 nucleotides are TGTGCCAGCAGTTGGGAGGGGCATTACACCGGGGAGCTGTTTTTT. It encodes CASSWEGHYTGELFF.

J is TRBJ1-5 and V is TRBV5-5, with D possibly matching TRBD1 (6 bases). From germline, CDR1 is SGHKS and CDR2 YYEKEE (reference sequence). This CDR3 has 14 residues. The ends were cut back, 0 bases at V and 7 bases at J, with 11 bases in the middle. CDR3 nucleotides: TGTGCCAGCAGCTTGGCCGGGAGGGGGCAGCCCCAGCATTTT. It specifies CASSLAGRGQPQHF.

V and J are TRBV5-1 and TRBJ2-7; D perhaps matches TRBD2 (5 bases). The CDR3 length is 13 residues. Germline lookup yields CDR1 SGHRS and CDR2 YFSETQ. The V end was cut by 3 bases, the J end by 4 bases, with 11 bases between. The CDR3, as DNA: TGCGCCAGCAGCTGGGCTAGCAGTTACGAGCAGTACTTC. Protein sequence: CASSWASSYEQYF. Full variable domain (missing parts from reference TRBV5-1 and TRBJ2-7): KAGVTQTPRYLIKTRGQQVTLSCSPISGHRSVSWYQQTPGQGLQFLFEYFSETQRNKGNFPGRFSGRQFSNSRSEMNVSTLELGDSALYLCASSWASSYEQYFGPGTRLTVT.

The V gene is TRBV6-5, the J gene TRBJ1-1; weak D call: TRBD1 (5 bases). Trimming removed 7 bases at V and 0 bases at J, with 15 bases between. The CDR3 covers 15 residues. Germline V gene data show CDR1 as MNHEY and CDR2 as SVGAGI. The CDR3 spells CASIRDSPMNTEAFF. CDR3 bases: TGTGCCAGCATTCGGGACTCACCAATGAACACTGAAGCTTTCTTT.

This sequence joins TRBV9 and TRBJ1-2; D remains unclear. The CDR3 spans 13 residues. V lost 1 base, J lost 4 bases, and 8 bases lay in between. The germline gives CDR1 SGDLS, CDR2 YYNGEE. The CDR3 DNA reads TGTGCCAGCAGCGTAACGGGGTCCTATGGCTACACCTTC. Its translation is CASSVTGSYGYTF.

This chain uses TRBV24-1 with TRBJ2-1, with 9 bases lining up with TRBD2. Looked up from germline, CDR1 is KGHDR and CDR2 is SFDVKD. V lost 4 bases to trimming and J lost 7 bases; unmatched junction nucleotides: 10. This CDR3 comprises 16 residues. DNA for the CDR3: TGTGCCACCAGTGACCCACTAGCGGGTGCGTTTAATGAGCAGTTCTTC. Its protein is CATSDPLAGAFNEQFF.

The rearrangement uses TRBV3-1 (or the pseudogene TRBV3-2) and TRBJ1-2; no definite D call. Deletions cut 3 bases from V and 4 bases from J, with 15 bases between. The CDR3 is 15 residues long. Looked up from germline, CDR1 is LGHDT and CDR2 is YNNKEL (reference sequence). The CDR3 DNA sequence: TGTGCCAGCAGCCATCATCAGGAACCCTCCTATGGCTACACCTTC. It yields the protein CASSHHQEPSYGYTF.

This clone was seen a single time. The V gene is TRBV11-3, the J gene TRBJ1-1; no firm D call. The CDR3 is 15 residues long. CDR1 and CDR2 from the germline V gene are SGHNT and YENEEA. V gave up 5 bases and J gave up 13 bases, with 26 bases separating them. CDR3 loop: CASSPQNGPTSHYFF. Written as DNA, the CDR3 is TGTGCCAGCAGCCCCCAAAATGGGCCCACCTCCCATTATTTCTTT.

This sequence joins TRBV15 and TRBJ2-3, with D possibly TRBD2 on 7 matching bases. CDR1 LNHNV and CDR2 YYDKDF come from the germline V gene (reference sequence). This CDR3 has 15 residues. Between the trimmed V and J ends, which lost 0 bases and 6 bases, there was a span of 13 bases. CDR3 nucleotides: TGTGCCACCAGCAGAGAGATCGGGGGGCGGGATACGCAGTATTTT. The encoded protein is CATSREIGGRDTQYF.

This chain uses TRBV19 with TRBJ1-3, with 7 bases aligning to TRBD1. This CDR3 is built from 15 residues. The V gene's germline CDR1 is LNHDA and CDR2 SQIVND (reference sequence). The J segment lost 4 bases and the V segment lost 6 bases, leaving 9 bases of the junction unmatched. CDR3 protein: CASRTGSHFGNTIYF. CDR3 nucleotides: TGTGCCAGTAGGACAGGGAGCCACTTCGGAAACACCATATATTTT.

The chain recombines TRBV7-9 with TRBJ1-6; D ambiguous. The CDR3 is 14 residues long. Germline V lookup: CDR1 SEHNR, CDR2 FQNEAQ (reference sequence). V was shortened by 1 base and J by 14 bases, with 15 bases between the two germline ends. As DNA, the CDR3 is TGTGCCAGCAGCTTAGGAGGAGGGTGGATGTCCCTCCACTTT. This encodes CASSLGGGWMSLHF. The full variable domain, its missing parts supplied by reference TRBV7-9 and TRBJ1-6, is DTGVSQNPRHKITKRGQNVTFRCDPISEHNRLYWYRQTLGQGPEFLTYFQNEAQLEKSRLLSDRFSAERPKGSFSTLEIQRTEQGDSAMYLCASSLGGGWMSLHFGNGTRLTVT.